This TCR beta chain was observed in a study of blood T cell repertoires in COVID-19. For the study at large: Acute-phase and convalescent COVID-19 samples originated in the United States, Italy and Spain. T cells, B-cell-depleted T cells, or PBMCs provided the cDNA or gDNA that served as material.

Germline CDR1 SGHNT, CDR2 YENEEA. The CDR3 totals 13 residues. V was shortened by 2 bases and J by 1 base, with 5 bases between the two germline ends. Under the authors' procedure: It was from reference gene primer amplification that nucleated cell counts were estimated. Clones were read by immunoSEQ multiplex PCR, and TCRdb kept only the in-frame ones, dropping some. The V and J calls and clone size come from that table; D and trimming were worked out from the DNA. Among fewer than 300,000 clones listed, 70% to 90% were seen once. The TCR sequence derives from a woman between 45 and 65 years old with acute or convalescent COVID-19. The genes are TRBV11-3 and TRBJ1-1; D uncertain. Input material: peripheral blood. This chain's CDR3 is CASSLQENTEAFF. The CDR3, as DNA: TGTGCCAGCAGCTTACAGGAGAACACTGAAGCTTTCTTT.